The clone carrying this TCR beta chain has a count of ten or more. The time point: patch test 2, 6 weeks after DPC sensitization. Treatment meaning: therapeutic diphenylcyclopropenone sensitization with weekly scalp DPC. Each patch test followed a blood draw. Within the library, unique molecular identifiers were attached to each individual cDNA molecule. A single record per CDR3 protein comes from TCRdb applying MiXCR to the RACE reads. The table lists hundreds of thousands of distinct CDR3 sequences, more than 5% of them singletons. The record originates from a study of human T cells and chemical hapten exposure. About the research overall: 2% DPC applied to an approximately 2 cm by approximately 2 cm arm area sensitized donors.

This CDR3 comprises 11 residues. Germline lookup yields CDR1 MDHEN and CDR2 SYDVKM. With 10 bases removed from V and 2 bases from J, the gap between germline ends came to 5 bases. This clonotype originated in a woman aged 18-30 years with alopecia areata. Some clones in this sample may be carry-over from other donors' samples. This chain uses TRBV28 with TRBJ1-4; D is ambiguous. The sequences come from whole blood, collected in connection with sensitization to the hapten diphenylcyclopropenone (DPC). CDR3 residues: CAIRTNEKLFF. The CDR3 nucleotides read TGTGCCATCCGGACTAATGAAAAACTGTTTTTT.